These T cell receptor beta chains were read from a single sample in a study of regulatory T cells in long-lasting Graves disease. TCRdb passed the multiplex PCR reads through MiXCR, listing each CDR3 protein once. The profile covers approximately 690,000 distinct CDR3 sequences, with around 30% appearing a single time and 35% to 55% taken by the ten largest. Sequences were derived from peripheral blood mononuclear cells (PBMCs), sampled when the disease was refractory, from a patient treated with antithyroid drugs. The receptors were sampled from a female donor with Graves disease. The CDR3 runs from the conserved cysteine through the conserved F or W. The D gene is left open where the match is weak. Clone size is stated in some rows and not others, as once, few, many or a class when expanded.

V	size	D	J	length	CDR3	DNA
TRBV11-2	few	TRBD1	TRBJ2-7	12	CASSSSPGQPHF	TGTGCCAGCAGCTCATCCCCGGGACAGCCGCACTTC
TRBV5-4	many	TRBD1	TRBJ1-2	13	CASSPRQGAGYTF	TGTGCCAGCAGCCCCAGGCAGGGGGCTGGCTACACCTTC
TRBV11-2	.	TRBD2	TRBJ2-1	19	CASSPLNRKREGRSYEQFF	TGTGCCAGCAGCCCTCTTAATCGGAAGCGGGAGGGCCGAAGCTATGAGCAGTTCTTC
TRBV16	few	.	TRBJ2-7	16	CASSPSPPAGGYEQYF	TGTGCCAGCAGCCCGTCCCCCCCGGCCGGAGGGTACGAGCAGTACTTC
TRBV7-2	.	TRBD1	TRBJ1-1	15	CASSAQDRADTEAFF	TGTGCCAGCAGCGCCCAAGACAGGGCGGACACTGAAGCTTTCTTT
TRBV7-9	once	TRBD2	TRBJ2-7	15	CASSSTSGSPYEQYF	TGTGCCAGCAGTTCGACCAGCGGGAGTCCCTACGAGCAGTACTTC
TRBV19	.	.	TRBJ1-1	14	CASNLGDVGTEAFF	TGTGCCAGTAACCTAGGGGACGTGGGCACTGAAGCTTTCTTT
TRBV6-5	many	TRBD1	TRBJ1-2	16	CASSYAGGRIPGGYTF	TGTGCCAGCAGTTACGCAGGGGGCCGAATTCCGGGTGGCTACACCTTC
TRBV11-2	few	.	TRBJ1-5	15	CASSLRPASDQPQHF	TGTGCCAGCAGCCTGCGACCCGCGAGCGATCAGCCCCAGCATTTT
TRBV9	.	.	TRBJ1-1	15	CASSVELGPNTEAFF	TGTGCCAGCAGCGTAGAGCTAGGACCGAACACTGAAGCTTTCTTT
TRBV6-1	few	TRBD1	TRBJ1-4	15	CASSKTGTTNEKLFF	TGTGCCAGCAGTAAGACAGGGACAACTAATGAAAAACTGTTTTTT
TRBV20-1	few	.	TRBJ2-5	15	CSARDDHGARETQYF	TGCAGTGCTAGAGATGACCACGGGGCGCGGGAGACCCAGTACTTC
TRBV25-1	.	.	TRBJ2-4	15	CASSEKGLPKNIQYF	TGTGCCAGCAGTGAGAAGGGGTTACCCAAAAACATTCAGTACTTC
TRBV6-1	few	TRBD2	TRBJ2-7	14	CASGRAGGTYEQYF	TGTGCCAGCGGAAGAGCGGGAGGAACCTACGAGCAGTACTTC
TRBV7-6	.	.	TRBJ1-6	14	CASRSTGNNSPLHF	TGTGCCAGCAGATCAACAGGAAATAATTCACCCCTCCACTTT